This note documents a single TCR beta chain sequence. This entry is derived from a study of blood T cell repertoires in COVID-19. This CDR3 is 17 amino acids long. CDR1 and CDR2 from the germline V gene are LNHDA and SQIVND (reference sequence). With V trimmed by 3 bases and J by 5 bases, 13 bases remained unmatched. Sequencing was performed with immunoSEQ multiplex PCR; in TCRdb, only in-frame clones are kept and a portion is missing. Counted here are 350,000 to 550,000 clones, around nine tenths occurring once; the ten biggest clones make up almost 2%. The source is a woman aged 18 to 35 with acute COVID-19. This chain joins TRBV19 and TRBJ2-5; 9 bases align to TRBD1. The sequencing input was PBMCs or T cells enriched from blood (not recorded which). The chain's CDR3 is CASSISPTGGSLETQYF. DNA for the CDR3: TGTGCCAGTAGTATTTCCCCCACAGGGGGCAGCTTGGAGACCCAGTACTTC.